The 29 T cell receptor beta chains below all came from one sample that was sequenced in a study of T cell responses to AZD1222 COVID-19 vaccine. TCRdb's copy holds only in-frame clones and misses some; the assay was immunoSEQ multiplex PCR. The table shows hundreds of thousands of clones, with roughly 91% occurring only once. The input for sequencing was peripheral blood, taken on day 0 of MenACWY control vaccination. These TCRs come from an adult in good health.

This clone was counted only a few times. CDR3 bases: TGTGCCACCAGTGGCCTTTGCTGGACAGGGATTACTTACGAGCAGTACTTC. Protein sequence: CATSGLCWTGITYEQYF. The chain links TRBV24-1 to TRBJ2-7, with 8 bases aligning to TRBD1. The germline gives CDR1 KGHDR, CDR2 SFDVKD. The CDR3 has 17 amino acids. The V and J ends lost 5 bases and 4 bases, in that order; junction bases with no gene match: 15.

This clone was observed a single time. The CDR3 loop is CASSSPRDSGRVGVLTF. For the CDR3, the DNA is TGTGCCAGCAGCTCCCCTCGAGACAGCGGACGGGTAGGTGTCCTGACTTTC. The chain is built from TRBV7-9 and TRBJ2-6; either TRBD1 or TRBD2 may supply D (5 bases each). Trimming stripped 4 bases from V and 13 bases from J, with 26 bases between. Germline CDR1 is SEHNR and CDR2 is FQNEAQ (reference sequence). This CDR3 contains 17 residues.

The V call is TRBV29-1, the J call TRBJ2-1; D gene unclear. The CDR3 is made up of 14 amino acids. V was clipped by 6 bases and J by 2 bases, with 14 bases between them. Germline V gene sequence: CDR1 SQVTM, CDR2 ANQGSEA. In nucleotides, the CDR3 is TGCAGCGTCCTACTTGCGAGACCCTACAATGAGCAGTTCTTC. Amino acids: CSVLLARPYNEQFF.

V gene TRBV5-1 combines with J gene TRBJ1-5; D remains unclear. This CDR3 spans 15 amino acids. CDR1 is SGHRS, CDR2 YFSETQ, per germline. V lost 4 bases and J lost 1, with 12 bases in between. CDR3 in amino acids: CASSVVPESNQPQHF. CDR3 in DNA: TGCGCCAGCAGCGTTGTCCCAGAAAGCAATCAGCCCCAGCATTTT.

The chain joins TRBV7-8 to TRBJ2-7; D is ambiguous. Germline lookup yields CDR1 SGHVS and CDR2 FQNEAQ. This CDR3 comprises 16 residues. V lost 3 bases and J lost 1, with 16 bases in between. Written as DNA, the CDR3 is TGTGCCAGCAGCTTCTCGGCAGGTTTTGGTTCCTACGAGCAGTACTTC. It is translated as CASSFSAGFGSYEQYF. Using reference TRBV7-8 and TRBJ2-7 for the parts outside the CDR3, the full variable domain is GAGVSQSPRYKVAKRGQDVALRCDPISGHVSLFWYQQALGQGPEFLTYFQNEAQLDKSGLPSDRFFAERPEGSVSTLKIQRTQQEDSAVYLCASSFSAGFGSYEQYFGPGTRLTVT.

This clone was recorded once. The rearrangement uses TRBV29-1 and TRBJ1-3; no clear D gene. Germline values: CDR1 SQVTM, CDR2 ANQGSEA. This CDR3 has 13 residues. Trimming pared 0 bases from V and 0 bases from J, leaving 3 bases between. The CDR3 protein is CSVEDSSGNTIYF. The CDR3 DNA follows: TGCAGCGTTGAAGACAGCTCTGGAAACACCATATATTTT.

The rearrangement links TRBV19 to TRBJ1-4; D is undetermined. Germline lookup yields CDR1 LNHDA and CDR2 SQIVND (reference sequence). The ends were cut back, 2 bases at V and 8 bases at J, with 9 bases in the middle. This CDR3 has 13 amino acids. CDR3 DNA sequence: TGTGCCAGTAGTATACAAAGGGTCGAAAAACTGTTTTTT. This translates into CASSIQRVEKLFF.

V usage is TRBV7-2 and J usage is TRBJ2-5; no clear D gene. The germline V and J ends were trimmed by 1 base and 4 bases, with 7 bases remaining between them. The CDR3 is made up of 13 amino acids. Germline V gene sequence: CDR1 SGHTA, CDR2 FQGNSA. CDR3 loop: CASSLGERETQYF. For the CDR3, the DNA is TGTGCCAGCAGCTTAGGCGAGCGAGAGACCCAGTACTTC.

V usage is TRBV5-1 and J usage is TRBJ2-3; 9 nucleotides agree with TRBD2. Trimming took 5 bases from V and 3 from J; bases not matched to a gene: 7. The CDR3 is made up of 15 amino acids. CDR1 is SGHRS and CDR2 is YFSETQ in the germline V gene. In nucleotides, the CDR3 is TGCGCCAGCAGGTTTAGCGGGGGTAGTACAGATACGCAGTATTTT. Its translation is CASRFSGGSTDTQYF. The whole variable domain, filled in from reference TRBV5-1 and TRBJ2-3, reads KAGVTQTPRYLIKTRGQQVTLSCSPISGHRSVSWYQQTPGQGLQFLFEYFSETQRNKGNFPGRFSGRQFSNSRSEMNVSTLELGDSALYLCASRFSGGSTDTQYFGPGTRLTVL.

The chain's CDR3 is CASSPGLPRTDTQYF. CDR3 DNA: TGTGCCAGCAGTCCGGGACTACCAAGGACAGATACGCAGTATTTT. V and J are TRBV6-2 or TRBV6-3 and TRBJ2-3; 7 bases map to TRBD2. V was clipped by 5 bases and J by 3 bases; unmatched bases: 8. The V gene's germline CDR1 is MNHEY and CDR2 SVGEGT. The CDR3 has 15 residues.

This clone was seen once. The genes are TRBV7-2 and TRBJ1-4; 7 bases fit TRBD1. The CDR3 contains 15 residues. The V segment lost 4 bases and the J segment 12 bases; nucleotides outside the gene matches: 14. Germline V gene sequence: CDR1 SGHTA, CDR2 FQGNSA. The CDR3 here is CASSSGTVPNGELFF. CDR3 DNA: TGTGCCAGCAGCTCGGGGACAGTGCCCAATGGGGAACTGTTTTTT.

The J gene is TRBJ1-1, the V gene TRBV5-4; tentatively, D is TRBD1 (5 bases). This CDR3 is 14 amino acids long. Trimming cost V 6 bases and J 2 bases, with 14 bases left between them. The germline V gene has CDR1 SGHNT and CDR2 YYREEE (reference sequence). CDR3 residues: CASIAGRGNTEAFF. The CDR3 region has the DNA TGTGCCAGCATAGCCGGGCGGGGCAACACTGAAGCTTTCTTT.

The CDR3 DNA follows: TGTGCCAGTAGTGAAAGGGACGGCCACGAGCAGTACTTC. Its protein product is CASSERDGHEQYF. This rearrangement joins TRBV19 to TRBJ2-7, with D perhaps assigned TRBD1 or TRBD2 (5 bases each). Germline V gene sequence: CDR1 LNHDA, CDR2 SQIVND (reference sequence). The length of the CDR3 is 13 residues. Trimming removed 5 bases at V and 5 bases at J, with 13 bases between.

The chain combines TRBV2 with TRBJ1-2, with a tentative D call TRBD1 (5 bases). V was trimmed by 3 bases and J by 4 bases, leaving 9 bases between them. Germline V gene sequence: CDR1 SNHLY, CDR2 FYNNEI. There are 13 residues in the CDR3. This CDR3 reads CASSDSGTYGYTF. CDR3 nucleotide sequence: TGTGCCAGCAGTGATTCAGGGACCTATGGCTACACCTTC.

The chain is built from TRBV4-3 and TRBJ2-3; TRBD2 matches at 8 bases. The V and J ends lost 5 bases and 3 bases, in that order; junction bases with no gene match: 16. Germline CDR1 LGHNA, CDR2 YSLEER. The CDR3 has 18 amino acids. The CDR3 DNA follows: TGCGCCAGCAGCTCCATGTCAGTAAGCGGGGGCCAAACAGATACGCAGTATTTT. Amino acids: CASSSMSVSGGQTDTQYF.

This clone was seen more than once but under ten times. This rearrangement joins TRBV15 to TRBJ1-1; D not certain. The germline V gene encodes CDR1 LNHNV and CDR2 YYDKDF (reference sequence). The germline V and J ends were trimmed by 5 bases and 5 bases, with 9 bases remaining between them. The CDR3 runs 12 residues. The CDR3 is CATSSDFTEAFF. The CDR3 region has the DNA TGTGCCACCAGCTCGGACTTTACTGAAGCTTTCTTT.

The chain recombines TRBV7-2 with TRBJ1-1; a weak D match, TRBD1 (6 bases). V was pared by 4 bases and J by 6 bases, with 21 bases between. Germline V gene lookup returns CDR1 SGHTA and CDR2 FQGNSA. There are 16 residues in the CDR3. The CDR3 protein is CASSSLLPGAGSEAFF. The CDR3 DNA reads TGTGCCAGCAGCTCACTTCTCCCGGGGGCGGGATCTGAAGCTTTCTTT.

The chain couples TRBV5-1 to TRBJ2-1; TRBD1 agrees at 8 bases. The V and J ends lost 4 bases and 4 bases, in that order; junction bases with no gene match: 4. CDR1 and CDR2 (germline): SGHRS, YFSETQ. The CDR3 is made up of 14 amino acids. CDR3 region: CASSRTGRYNEQFF. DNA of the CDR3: TGCGCCAGCAGCAGGACAGGGCGGTACAATGAGCAGTTCTTC.

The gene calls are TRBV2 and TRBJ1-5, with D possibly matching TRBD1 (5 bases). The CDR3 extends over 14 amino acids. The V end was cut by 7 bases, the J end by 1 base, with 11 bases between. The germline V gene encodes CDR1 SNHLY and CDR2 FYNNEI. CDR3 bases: TGTGCCAGCAATTCCGGGGCCAGCAATCAGCCCCAGCATTTT. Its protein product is CASNSGASNQPQHF.

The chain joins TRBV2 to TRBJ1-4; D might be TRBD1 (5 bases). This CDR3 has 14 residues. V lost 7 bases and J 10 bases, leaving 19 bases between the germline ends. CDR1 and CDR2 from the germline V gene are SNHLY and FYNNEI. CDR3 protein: CASTPGGGLGKLFF. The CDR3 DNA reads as TGTGCCAGCACTCCGGGGGGAGGGCTCGGAAAACTGTTTTTT.

The CDR3 DNA reads as TGTGCCAGCACCTCAACAGACACAGATACGCAGTATTTT. Protein: CASTSTDTDTQYF. The chain is built from TRBV6-5 and TRBJ2-3; unclear D gene. Germline V gene sequence: CDR1 MNHEY, CDR2 SVGAGI. CDR3 length: 13 residues. V lost 7 bases and J lost 2, with 10 bases in between.

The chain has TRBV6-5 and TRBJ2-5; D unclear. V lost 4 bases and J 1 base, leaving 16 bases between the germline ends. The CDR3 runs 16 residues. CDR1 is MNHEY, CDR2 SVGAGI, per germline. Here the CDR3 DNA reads TGTGCCAGCAGTTCCCCTACCCGACAAGGCCAAGAGACCCAGTACTTC. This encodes CASSSPTRQGQETQYF.

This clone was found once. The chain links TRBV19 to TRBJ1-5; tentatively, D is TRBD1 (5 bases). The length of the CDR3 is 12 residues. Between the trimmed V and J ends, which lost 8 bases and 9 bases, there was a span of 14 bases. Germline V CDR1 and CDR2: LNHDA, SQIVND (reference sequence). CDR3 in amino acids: CASRYGTLPQHF. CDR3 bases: TGTGCCAGTCGGTACGGGACTTTGCCCCAGCATTTT. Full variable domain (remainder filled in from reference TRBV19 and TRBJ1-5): DGGITQSPKYLFRKEGQNVTLSCEQNLNHDAMYWYRQDPGQGLRLIYYSQIVNDFQKGDIAEGYSVSREKKESFPLTVTSAQKNPTAFYLCASRYGTLPQHFGDGTRLSIL.

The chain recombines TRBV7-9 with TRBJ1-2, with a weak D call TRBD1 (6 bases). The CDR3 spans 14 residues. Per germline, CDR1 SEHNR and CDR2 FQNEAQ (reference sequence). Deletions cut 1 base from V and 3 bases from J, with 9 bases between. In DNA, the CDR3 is TGTGCCAGCAGCTTAGGACAGGCGTACTATGGCTACACCTTC. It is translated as CASSLGQAYYGYTF.

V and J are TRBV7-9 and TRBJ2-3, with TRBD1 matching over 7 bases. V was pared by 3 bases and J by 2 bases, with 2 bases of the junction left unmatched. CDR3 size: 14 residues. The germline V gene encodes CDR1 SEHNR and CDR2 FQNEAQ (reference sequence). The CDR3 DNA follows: TGTGCCAGCAGCTTCGGGACAGACACAGATACGCAGTATTTT. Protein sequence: CASSFGTDTDTQYF.

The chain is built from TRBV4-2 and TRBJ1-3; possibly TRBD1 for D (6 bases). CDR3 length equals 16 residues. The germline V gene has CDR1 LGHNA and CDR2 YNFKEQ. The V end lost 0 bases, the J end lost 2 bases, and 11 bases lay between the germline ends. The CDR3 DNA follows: TGTGCCAGCAGCCAAGATCCCGGGACAACTGGAAACACCATATATTTT. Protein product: CASSQDPGTTGNTIYF.

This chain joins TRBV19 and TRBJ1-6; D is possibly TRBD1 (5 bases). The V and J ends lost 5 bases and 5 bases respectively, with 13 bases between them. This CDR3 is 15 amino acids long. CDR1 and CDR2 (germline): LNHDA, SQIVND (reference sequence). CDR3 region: CASSLGRENNSPLHF. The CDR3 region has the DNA TGTGCCAGTAGTTTGGGACGTGAGAATAATTCACCCCTCCACTTT.

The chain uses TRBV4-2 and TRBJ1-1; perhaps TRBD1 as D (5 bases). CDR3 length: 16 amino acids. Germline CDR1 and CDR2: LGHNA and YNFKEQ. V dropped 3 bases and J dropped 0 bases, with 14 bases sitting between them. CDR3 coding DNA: TGTGCCAGCAGCCATCGCCAGGGACGGATGAACACTGAAGCTTTCTTT. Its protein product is CASSHRQGRMNTEAFF.

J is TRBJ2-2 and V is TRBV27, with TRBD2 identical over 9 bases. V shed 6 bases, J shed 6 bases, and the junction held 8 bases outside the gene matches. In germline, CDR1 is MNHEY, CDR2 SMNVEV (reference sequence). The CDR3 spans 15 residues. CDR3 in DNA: TGTGCCAGCAGGACCTCTAGCGGGGCACCCGGGGAGCTGTTTTTT. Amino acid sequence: CASRTSSGAPGELFF.